The 26 T cell receptor beta chains presented below share a single source sample, sequenced in a study of cytomegalovirus exposure and HLA in healthy donors. Sequencing was performed with immunoSEQ multiplex PCR; in TCRdb, only in-frame clones are kept and a portion is missing. The data show about 120,000 clones, 88% seen once. The sequenced sample was PBMCs. The receptor set was obtained from a young woman in good health and CMV-seropositive.

CDR3 sequence: CASGLAGEGNNEQFF. CDR3 in DNA: TGTGCCAGCGGACTAGCGGGAGAGGGGAACAATGAGCAGTTCTTC. This sequence joins TRBV27 and TRBJ2-1; 13 bases match TRBD2. In germline, CDR1 is MNHEY, CDR2 SMNVEV (reference sequence). V was pared by 8 bases and J by 5 bases, with 6 bases of the junction left unmatched. The CDR3 is 15 amino acids.

The chain links TRBV10-2 to TRBJ1-2; 11 bases line up with TRBD1. Germline V lookup: CDR1 WSHSY, CDR2 SAAADI. V trimming: 4 bases; J trimming: 3 bases; junction bases outside the gene matches: 1. The CDR3 contains 14 residues. CDR3 protein: CASSGTGGDYGYTF. The CDR3 DNA sequence: TGCGCCAGCAGTGGGACAGGGGGCGACTATGGCTACACCTTC.

The chain joins TRBV5-1 to TRBJ2-3, with D perhaps matching TRBD2 (7 bases). Trimming pared 7 bases from V and 5 bases from J, leaving 20 bases between. Per germline, CDR1 SGHRS and CDR2 YFSETQ. CDR3 size: 15 residues. The CDR3 is CASSPGGQYGDTQYF. In nucleotides, the CDR3 is TGCGCCAGCTCCCCGGGAGGACAGTACGGAGATACGCAGTATTTT. The variable domain in full, with the rest retrieved from reference TRBV5-1 and TRBJ2-3, is KAGVTQTPRYLIKTRGQQVTLSCSPISGHRSVSWYQQTPGQGLQFLFEYFSETQRNKGNFPGRFSGRQFSNSRSEMNVSTLELGDSALYLCASSPGGQYGDTQYFGPGTRLTVL.

The genes are TRBV2 and TRBJ1-2; D perhaps matches TRBD1 (5 bases). CDR1 and CDR2 (germline): SNHLY, FYNNEI. The V end lost 7 bases, the J end lost 4 bases, and 19 bases lay between the germline ends. This CDR3 region has 15 residues. CDR3 coding DNA: TGTGCCAGCAAACGGGACCCAACGGGGGGCTATGGCTACACCTTC. It yields the protein CASKRDPTGGYGYTF. Full variable domain (outside the CDR3, taken from reference TRBV2 and TRBJ1-2): EPEVTQTPSHQVTQMGQEVILRCVPISNHLYFYWYRQILGQKVEFLVSFYNNEISEKSEIFDDQFSVERPDGSNFTLKIRSTKLEDSAMYFCASKRDPTGGYGYTFGSGTRLTVV.

The J gene is TRBJ2-7, the V gene TRBV10-2, with 7 bases that match TRBD1. The V and J ends lost 2 bases and 4 bases, in that order; junction bases with no gene match: 5. The CDR3 runs to 14 residues. The V gene's germline CDR1 is WSHSY and CDR2 SAAADI. In nucleotides, the CDR3 is TGCGCCAGCAGTGAGAACGGCAGGGGGTACGAGCAGTACTTC. It is translated as CASSENGRGYEQYF.

This clone has only one observation. The rearrangement joins TRBV6-5 to TRBJ2-2; TRBD1 aligns across 8 bases. This CDR3 is 14 amino acids long. Germline V gene lookup returns CDR1 MNHEY and CDR2 SVGAGI. Germline trimming cut 5 bases from V and 4 bases from J; bases unmatched to any gene: 3. CDR3: CASSIRGPTGELFF. Here the CDR3 DNA reads TGTGCCAGCAGTATCAGGGGGCCCACCGGGGAGCTGTTTTTT.

The chain recombines TRBV2 with TRBJ2-2, with TRBD1 matching 7 bases. CDR3 length equals 14 residues. CDR1 and CDR2 from the germline V gene are SNHLY and FYNNEI. Trimming took 6 bases from V and 6 from J; bases not matched to a gene: 7. CDR3 in DNA: TGTGCCAGCAGGCGACAGGGTCCCTCCGGGGAGCTGTTTTTT. It yields the protein CASRRQGPSGELFF.

This clone was picked up a small number of times. V gene TRBV6-6 combines with J gene TRBJ2-2; TRBD1 is a possible D gene (6 bases). Germline loops: CDR1 MNHNY, CDR2 SVGAGI (reference sequence). The germline V and J ends were trimmed by 7 bases and 5 bases, with 11 bases remaining between them. The CDR3 is 13 residues long. CDR3 region: CASKKGGTGELFF. For the CDR3, the DNA is TGTGCCAGCAAAAAAGGGGGAACCGGGGAGCTGTTTTTT.

The chain carries TRBV29-1 and TRBJ2-5; possibly TRBD1 for D (7 bases). The CDR3 totals 12 residues. Trimming removed 7 bases at V and 7 bases at J, with 16 bases between. The germline CDR1 and CDR2 sequences are SQVTM and ANQGSEA. The CDR3 DNA reads TGCAGCGCCATGACAGGGACTGGGACCCAGTACTTC. Its protein product is CSAMTGTGTQYF.

This clone turned up a few times. The rearrangement uses TRBV28 and TRBJ1-5; D is ambiguous. CDR1 and CDR2 from the germline V gene are MDHEN and SYDVKM. V was shortened by 4 bases and J by 6 bases, with 7 bases between the two germline ends. This CDR3 spans 12 amino acids. The CDR3 reads CASSSGIQPQHF. CDR3 coding DNA: TGTGCCAGCAGTTCGGGGATTCAGCCCCAGCATTTT.

This clone turned up a few times. The rearrangement joins TRBV19 to TRBJ2-2, with 8 bases fitting TRBD1. Germline V lookup: CDR1 LNHDA, CDR2 SQIVND (reference sequence). The CDR3 spans 15 residues. Trimming at V came to 10 bases and at J to 1 base, leaving 8 bases not matched to a gene. The CDR3 coding sequence is TGTGCCACTTGGGACAGGAGGAAGAACACCGGGGAGCTGTTTTTT. Its protein is CATWDRRKNTGELFF.

This clone has only one observation. One end of the junction does not line up with germline, which may come from a read error. The rearrangement uses TRBV5-6 and TRBJ1-6, with 12 bases identical to TRBD1. Looked up from germline, CDR1 is SGHDT and CDR2 is YYEEEE. CDR3 size: 17 residues. The DNA for the CDR3 is TGTGCCAGCAGTTTGGGACAGGGGGCCCGTTTGGGTTCACCCCTCCACTTT. It specifies CASSLGQGARLGSPLHF.

The chain uses TRBV11-2 and TRBJ2-5, with D maybe TRBD2 (5 bases). V lost 4 bases, J lost 2 bases, and 11 bases lay in between. This CDR3 has 14 amino acids. Germline V gives CDR1 SGHAT, CDR2 FQNNGV. CDR3 region: CASSSGVGQETQYF. The CDR3, as DNA: TGTGCCAGCAGCTCCGGGGTAGGACAAGAGACCCAGTACTTC.

V usage is TRBV2 and J usage is TRBJ1-4; TRBD1 matches at 7 bases. The V gene's germline CDR1 is SNHLY and CDR2 FYNNEI. V trimming: 7 bases; J trimming: 3 bases; junction bases outside the gene matches: 2. This CDR3 contains 13 residues. CDR3 bases: TGTGCCAGCACCGGGACAGCTAATGAAAAACTGTTTTTT. Protein: CASTGTANEKLFF. The whole variable domain, remainder taken from reference TRBV2 and TRBJ1-4, is EPEVTQTPSHQVTQMGQEVILRCVPISNHLYFYWYRQILGQKVEFLVSFYNNEISEKSEIFDDQFSVERPDGSNFTLKIRSTKLEDSAMYFCASTGTANEKLFFGSGTQLSVL.

This chain joins TRBV30 and TRBJ1-2; D gene ambiguous. V was trimmed by 5 bases and J by 4 bases, leaving 8 bases between them. The CDR3 length is 11 residues. CDR1 is GTSNPN and CDR2 is SVGIG in the germline V gene (reference sequence). CDR3 residues: CAWEVAYGYTF. In DNA form, the CDR3 reads TGTGCCTGGGAAGTAGCCTATGGCTACACCTTC. Using reference TRBV30 and TRBJ1-2 for the parts outside the CDR3, the full variable domain is SQTIHQWPATLVQPVGSPLSLECTVEGTSNPNLYWYRQAAGRGLQLLFYSVGIGQISSEVPQNLSASRPQDRQFILSSKKLLLSDSGFYLCAWEVAYGYTFGSGTRLTVV.

The CDR3, as DNA: TGTGCCTGGAGACACAGGGTGTATGGAAACACCATATATTTT. Translating gives CAWRHRVYGNTIYF. This chain uses TRBV30 with TRBJ1-3; D is perhaps TRBD1 (6 bases). Germline CDR1 reads GTSNPN; CDR2 reads SVGIG (reference sequence). CDR3 length equals 14 residues. V was cut by 3 bases and J by 3 bases, with 12 bases left in between.

The V call is TRBV19, the J call TRBJ2-1; TRBD2 aligns across 10 bases. After removal of 3 bases from V and 9 bases from J, the junction contained 5 bases not matched to a gene. Looked up from germline, CDR1 is LNHDA and CDR2 is SQIVND (reference sequence). This CDR3 spans 14 amino acids. The CDR3 DNA reads TGTGCCAGTAGTATGCTAGCGGGAGTGGCTGAGCAGTTCTTC. Its translation: CASSMLAGVAEQFF.

The chain recombines TRBV7-6 with TRBJ2-7, with TRBD1 as a possible D gene (6 bases). CDR1 and CDR2 from the germline V gene are SGHVS and FNYEAQ. The ends were cut back, 5 bases at V and 5 bases at J, with 10 bases in the middle. The CDR3 contains 12 residues. The CDR3: CASSLTGNEQYF. In nucleotides, the CDR3 is TGTGCCAGCAGCCTTACAGGGAACGAGCAGTACTTC.

This clone was seen a few times. The chain combines TRBV5-6 with TRBJ2-4; maybe TRBD1 (6 bases). CDR3 length: 14 amino acids. From germline, CDR1 is SGHDT and CDR2 YYEEEE. Between the trimmed V and J ends, which lost 4 bases and 3 bases, there was a span of 11 bases. CDR3 in amino acids: CASSEQGVKNIQYF. The CDR3 nucleotides read TGTGCCAGCAGCGAACAGGGAGTCAAAAACATTCAGTACTTC.

The gene calls are TRBV15 and TRBJ2-3; TRBD2 might be the D (8 bases). Per the germline V gene, CDR1 is LNHNV and CDR2 is YYDKDF (reference sequence). V gave up 5 bases and J gave up 1 base, with 13 bases separating them. The CDR3 length is 15 residues. The CDR3 bases are TGTGCCACCAGCCCGGGAGGGACAGGCACAGATACGCAGTATTTT. Translating gives CATSPGGTGTDTQYF.

The chain uses TRBV5-1 and TRBJ2-1; D is unclear. Germline CDR1 and CDR2: SGHRS and YFSETQ. With 5 bases removed from V and 0 bases from J, the gap between germline ends came to 9 bases. The CDR3 totals 14 residues. In DNA form, the CDR3 reads TGCGCCAGCAGAGAATCCAGCTCCTACAATGAGCAGTTCTTC. This codes for CASRESSSYNEQFF.

This clone was found a few times. The chain carries TRBV5-3 and TRBJ1-5; no reliable D call. TRBV5-3 is an open reading frame, and its role is uncertain. The V end lost 4 bases, the J end lost 1 base, and 9 bases lay between the germline ends. The CDR3 has 14 residues. The CDR3 DNA sequence: TGTGCCAGAAGCGCCGGGAGAAGCAATCAGCCCCAGCATTTT. This encodes CARSAGRSNQPQHF.

V usage is TRBV7-3 and J usage is TRBJ2-7; 8 nucleotides agree with TRBD2. The V segment lost 2 bases and the J segment 2 bases; nucleotides outside the gene matches: 5. In germline, CDR1 is SGHTA, CDR2 FQGTGA. The CDR3 is 15 residues long. The CDR3 coding sequence is TGTGCCAGCAGCTTATATCCGGGAGGGACCTACGAGCAGTACTTC. Its translation: CASSLYPGGTYEQYF.

The J gene is TRBJ1-1, the V gene TRBV7-9; 7 nucleotides align to TRBD1. This CDR3 is 15 amino acids long. Germline loops: CDR1 SEHNR, CDR2 FQNEAQ (reference sequence). Trimming at V came to 3 bases and at J to 1 base, leaving 5 bases not matched to a gene. The CDR3 here is CASSFGTVRNTEAFF. The CDR3 bases are TGTGCCAGCAGCTTTGGGACAGTGAGGAACACTGAAGCTTTCTTT.

For this clone: One end of the junction varies from germline; a read error may be responsible. The gene calls are TRBV30 and TRBJ2-1, with a weak D call TRBD1 (6 bases). Germline-derived CDR1 and CDR2 are GTSNPN and SVGIG (reference sequence). This CDR3 spans 11 amino acids. In DNA form, the CDR3 reads TGTGCCTGGAGCGGAGAGGGGGAGCCGTTCTTC. Encoded protein: CAWSGEGEPFF. The variable domain in full, completed from reference TRBV30 and TRBJ2-1, reads SQTIHQWPATLVQPVGSPLSLECTVEGTSNPNLYWYRQAAGRGLQLLFYSVGIGQISSEVPQNLSASRPQDRQFILSSKKLLLSDSGFYLCAWSGEGEPFFGPGTRLTVL.

The chain links TRBV4-3 to TRBJ2-1; 7 nucleotides agree with TRBD2. Germline CDR1 and CDR2: LGHNA and YSLEER. The CDR3 is 14 amino acids. V lost 1 base and J lost 13; bases outside the gene matches: 10. CDR3 sequence reads: CASSQVVAGVFQFF. The CDR3, as DNA: TGCGCCAGCAGCCAAGTCGTGGCGGGAGTTTTCCAGTTCTTC.